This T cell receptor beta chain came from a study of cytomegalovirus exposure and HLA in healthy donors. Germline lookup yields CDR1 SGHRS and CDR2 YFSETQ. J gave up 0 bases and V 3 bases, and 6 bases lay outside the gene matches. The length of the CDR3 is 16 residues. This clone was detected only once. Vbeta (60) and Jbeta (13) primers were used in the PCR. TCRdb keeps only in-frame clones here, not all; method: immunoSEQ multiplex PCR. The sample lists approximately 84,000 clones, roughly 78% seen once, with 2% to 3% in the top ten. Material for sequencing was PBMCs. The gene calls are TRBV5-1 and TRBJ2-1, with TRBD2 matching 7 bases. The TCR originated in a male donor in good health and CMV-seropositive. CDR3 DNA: TGCGCCAGCAGCTGGGGACTAACGAGCTCCTACAATGAGCAGTTCTTC. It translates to CASSWGLTSSYNEQFF.